This TCR beta chain was retrieved from a study of regulatory T cells in long-lasting Graves disease. Arm-PCR of CDR3 regions and iRepertoire HTBI primers were used to build TCR beta libraries. In TCRdb, the multiplex PCR reads were re-called with MiXCR into one record per CDR3 protein. The table lists about 440,000 distinct CDR3 sequences, about 15% of them singletons. The CDR3 spans 15 residues. The V gene end was trimmed by 0 bases and the J gene end by 2 bases; junction bases not matched to a gene: 3. Germline CDR1 is MNHEY and CDR2 is SVGAGI. Noted time point: newly diagnosed GD, antithyroid drugs for less than 3 months. PBMCs provided the RNA from which the TCR library was made. This clonotype was picked up one time. These data also formed part of another study, on T cells in Graves' hyperthyroidism and ophthalmopathy.

The chain combines TRBV6-5 with TRBJ2-7; TRBD1 agrees at 8 bases. The TCR originated in a woman in her twenties or thirties with Graves disease. The sample was peripheral blood mononuclear cells (PBMCs), taken at new diagnosis, from a patient treated with antithyroid drugs. The CDR3 is CASSYSQQGAYEQYF. The CDR3 DNA sequence: TGTGCCAGCAGTTACTCTCAACAGGGGGCCTACGAGCAGTACTTC.